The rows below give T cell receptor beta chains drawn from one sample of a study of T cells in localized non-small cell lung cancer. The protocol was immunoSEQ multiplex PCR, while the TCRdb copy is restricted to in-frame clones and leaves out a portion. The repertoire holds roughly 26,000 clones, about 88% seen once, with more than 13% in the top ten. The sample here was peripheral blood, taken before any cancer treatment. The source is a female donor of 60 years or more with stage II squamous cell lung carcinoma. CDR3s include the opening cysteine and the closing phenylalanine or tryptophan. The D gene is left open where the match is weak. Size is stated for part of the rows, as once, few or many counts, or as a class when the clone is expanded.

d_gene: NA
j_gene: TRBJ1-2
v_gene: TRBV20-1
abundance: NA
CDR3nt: TGCAGTGCTCCAGGGAACTATGGCTACACCTTC
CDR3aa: CSAPGNYGYTF

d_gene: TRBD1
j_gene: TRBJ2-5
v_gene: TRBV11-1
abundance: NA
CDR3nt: TGTGCCAGCAGCTTGGGACAGGCGAAGGAGACCCAGTACTTC
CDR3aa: CASSLGQAKETQYF

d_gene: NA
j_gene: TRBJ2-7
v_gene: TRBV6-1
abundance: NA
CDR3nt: TGTGCCAGCAGTGAAATCGGGGGAGCCTACGAGCAGTACTTC
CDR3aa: CASSEIGGAYEQYF

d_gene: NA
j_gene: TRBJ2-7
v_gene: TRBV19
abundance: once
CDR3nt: TGTGCCAGTAGTATAGATCGTAGCCGTTACGAGCAGTACTTC
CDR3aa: CASSIDRSRYEQYF

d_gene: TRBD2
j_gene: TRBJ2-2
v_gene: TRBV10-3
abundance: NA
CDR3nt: TGTGCCATCAGTGACCTAGCGGGAGAAGTAGGCGGGGAGCTGTTTTTT
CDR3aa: CAISDLAGEVGGELFF

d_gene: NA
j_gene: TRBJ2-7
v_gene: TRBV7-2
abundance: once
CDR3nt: TGTGCCAGCAGCTTAGAGGGGATCTACGAGCAGTACTTC
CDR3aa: CASSLEGIYEQYF

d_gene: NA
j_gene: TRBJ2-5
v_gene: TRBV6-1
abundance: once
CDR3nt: TGTGCCAGCAGTGAAGGGGGGGAAGAGACCCAGTACTTC
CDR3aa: CASSEGGEETQYF

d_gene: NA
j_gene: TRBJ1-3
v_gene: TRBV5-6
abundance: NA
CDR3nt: TGTGCCAGCAGCTTGTTGATGGACAGCCGTACCCTCTCTGGAAACACCATATATTTT
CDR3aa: CASSLLMDSRTLSGNTIYF

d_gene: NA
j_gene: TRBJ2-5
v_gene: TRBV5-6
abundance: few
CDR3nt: TGTGCCAGCAGCCTCCGGGACGGCGAGCCCCTTCAAGAGACCCAGTACTTC
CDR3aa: CASSLRDGEPLQETQYF

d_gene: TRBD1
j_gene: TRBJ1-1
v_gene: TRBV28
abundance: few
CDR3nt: TGTGCCAGCAGACCTTTAGGGACAGGTCAGGGAGCTTTCTTT
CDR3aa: CASRPLGTGQGAFF

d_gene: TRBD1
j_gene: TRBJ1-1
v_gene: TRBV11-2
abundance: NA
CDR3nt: TGTGCCAGCGGACCACAGGGGGCTGAAGCTTTCTTT
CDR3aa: CASGPQGAEAFF

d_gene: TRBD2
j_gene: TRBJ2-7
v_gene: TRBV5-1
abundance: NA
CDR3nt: TGCGCCAGCAGCTTGGACGGGAGGCCCTCTCTGACCTACGAGCAGTACTTC
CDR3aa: CASSLDGRPSLTYEQYF

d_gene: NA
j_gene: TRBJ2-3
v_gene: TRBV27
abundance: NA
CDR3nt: TGTGCCAGCAGTTCCGTTCCTGGTACGCAGTATTTT
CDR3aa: CASSSVPGTQYF

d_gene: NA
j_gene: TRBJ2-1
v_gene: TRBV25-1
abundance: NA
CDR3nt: TGTGCCAGCAGTGAATATGAGGGTTATAATGAGCAGTTCTTC
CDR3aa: CASSEYEGYNEQFF

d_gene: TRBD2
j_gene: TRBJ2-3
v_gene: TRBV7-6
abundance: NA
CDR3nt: TGTGCCAGCAGCTCGGGACTAGCGGGGCCCACAGATACGCAGTATTTT
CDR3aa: CASSSGLAGPTDTQYF

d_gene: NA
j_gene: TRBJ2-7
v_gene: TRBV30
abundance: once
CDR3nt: TGTGCCTGGAGTTTGGGAGGGGGTCCCTACGAGCAGTACTTC
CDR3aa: CAWSLGGGPYEQYF

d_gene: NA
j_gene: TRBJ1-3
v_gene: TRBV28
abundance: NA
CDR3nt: TGTGCCAGCAGTCTAGGGACACAGTCTGGAAACACCATATATTTT
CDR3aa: CASSLGTQSGNTIYF